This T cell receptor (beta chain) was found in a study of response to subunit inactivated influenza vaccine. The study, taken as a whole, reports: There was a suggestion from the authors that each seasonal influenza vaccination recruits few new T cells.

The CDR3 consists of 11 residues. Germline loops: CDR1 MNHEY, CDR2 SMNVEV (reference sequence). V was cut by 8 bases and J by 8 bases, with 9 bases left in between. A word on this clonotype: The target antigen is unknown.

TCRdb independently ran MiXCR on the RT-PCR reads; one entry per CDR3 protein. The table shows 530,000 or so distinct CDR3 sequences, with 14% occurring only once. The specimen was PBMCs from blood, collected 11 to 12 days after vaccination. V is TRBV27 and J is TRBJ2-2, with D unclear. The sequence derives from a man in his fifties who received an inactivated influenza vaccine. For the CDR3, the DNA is TGTGCCAGCGGTGTATATGGGGAGCTGTTTTTT. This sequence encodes CASGVYGELFF.